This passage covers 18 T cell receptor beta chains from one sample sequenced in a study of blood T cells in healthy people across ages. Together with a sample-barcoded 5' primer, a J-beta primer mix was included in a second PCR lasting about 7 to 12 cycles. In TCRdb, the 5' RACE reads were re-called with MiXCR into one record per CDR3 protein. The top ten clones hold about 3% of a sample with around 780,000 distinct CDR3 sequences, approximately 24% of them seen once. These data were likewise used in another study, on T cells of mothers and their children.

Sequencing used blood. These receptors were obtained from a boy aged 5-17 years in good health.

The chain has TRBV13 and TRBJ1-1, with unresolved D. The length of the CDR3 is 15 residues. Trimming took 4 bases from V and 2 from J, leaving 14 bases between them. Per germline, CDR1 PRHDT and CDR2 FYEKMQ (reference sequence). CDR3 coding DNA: TGTGCCAGCAGCTCTAGGGTGAACTCAAACACTGAAGCTTTCTTT. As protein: CASSSRVNSNTEAFF.

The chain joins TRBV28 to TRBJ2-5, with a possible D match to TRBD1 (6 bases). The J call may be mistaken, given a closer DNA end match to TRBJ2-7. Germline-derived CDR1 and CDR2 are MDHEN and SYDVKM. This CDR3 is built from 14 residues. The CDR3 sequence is CASRIGTSRNEQYF. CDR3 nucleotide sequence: TGTGCCAGCAGGATAGGGACAAGCAGGAACGAGCAGTACTTC.

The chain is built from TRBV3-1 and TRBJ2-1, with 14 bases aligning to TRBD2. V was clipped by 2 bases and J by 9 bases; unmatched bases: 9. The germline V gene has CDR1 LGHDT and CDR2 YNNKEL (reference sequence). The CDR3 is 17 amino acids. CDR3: CASSQNPRLAGGTEQFF. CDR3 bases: TGTGCCAGCAGCCAAAACCCCAGACTAGCGGGGGGGACTGAGCAGTTCTTC.

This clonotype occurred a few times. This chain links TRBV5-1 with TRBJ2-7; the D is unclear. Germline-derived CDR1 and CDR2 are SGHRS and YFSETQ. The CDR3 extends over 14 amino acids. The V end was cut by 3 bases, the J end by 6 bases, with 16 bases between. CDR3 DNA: TGCGCCAGCAGCTGGGTGGATGTCGGCCCCGAGCAGTACTTC. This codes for CASSWVDVGPEQYF.

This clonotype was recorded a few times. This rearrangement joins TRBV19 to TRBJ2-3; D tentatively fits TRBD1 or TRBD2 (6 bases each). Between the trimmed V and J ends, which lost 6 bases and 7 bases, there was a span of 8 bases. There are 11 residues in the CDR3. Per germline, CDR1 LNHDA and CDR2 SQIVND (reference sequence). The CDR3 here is CASSGGYTQYF. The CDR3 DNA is TGTGCCAGTAGCGGGGGCTATACGCAGTATTTT.

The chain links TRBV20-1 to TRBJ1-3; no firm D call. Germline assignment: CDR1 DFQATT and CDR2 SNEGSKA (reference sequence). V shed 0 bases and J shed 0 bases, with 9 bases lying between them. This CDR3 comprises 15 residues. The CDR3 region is CSARDRRPSGNTIYF. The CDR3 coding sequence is TGCAGTGCTAGAGATCGTCGACCCTCTGGAAACACCATATATTTT.

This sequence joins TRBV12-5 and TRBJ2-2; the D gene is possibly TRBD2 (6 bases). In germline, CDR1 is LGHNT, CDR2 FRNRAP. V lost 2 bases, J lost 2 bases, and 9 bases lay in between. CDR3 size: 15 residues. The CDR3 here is CASGLRTINTGELFF. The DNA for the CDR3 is TGTGCTAGTGGTTTGAGGACTATCAACACCGGGGAGCTGTTTTTT.

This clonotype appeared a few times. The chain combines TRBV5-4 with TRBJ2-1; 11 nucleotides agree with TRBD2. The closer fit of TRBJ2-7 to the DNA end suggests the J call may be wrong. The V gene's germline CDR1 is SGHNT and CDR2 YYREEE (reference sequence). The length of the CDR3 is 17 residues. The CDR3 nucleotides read TGTGCCAGCAGCAATATAGCGGGGGGGCCTTTCACCTACGAGCAGTACTTC. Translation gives CASSNIAGGPFTYEQYF.

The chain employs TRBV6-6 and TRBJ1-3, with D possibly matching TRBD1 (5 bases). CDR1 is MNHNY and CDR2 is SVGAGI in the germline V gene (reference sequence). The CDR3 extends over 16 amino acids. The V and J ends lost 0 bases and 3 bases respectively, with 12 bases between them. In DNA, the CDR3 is TGTGCCAGCAGTTACTCGGGGGAATTAGGTGGAAACACCATATATTTT. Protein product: CASSYSGELGGNTIYF.

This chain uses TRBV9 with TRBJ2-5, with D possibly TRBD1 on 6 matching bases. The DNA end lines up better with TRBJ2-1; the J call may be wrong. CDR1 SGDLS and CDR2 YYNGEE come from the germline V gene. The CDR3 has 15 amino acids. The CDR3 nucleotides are TGTGCCAGCAGCGTACAGGGACAAACCTACAATGAGCAGTTCTTC. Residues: CASSVQGQTYNEQFF.

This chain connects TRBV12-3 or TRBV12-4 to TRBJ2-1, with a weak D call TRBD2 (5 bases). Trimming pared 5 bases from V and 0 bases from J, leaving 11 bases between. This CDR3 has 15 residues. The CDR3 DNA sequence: TGTGCCAGCAGTCGGGAACTGAGCTCCTACAATGAGCAGTTCTTC. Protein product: CASSRELSSYNEQFF.

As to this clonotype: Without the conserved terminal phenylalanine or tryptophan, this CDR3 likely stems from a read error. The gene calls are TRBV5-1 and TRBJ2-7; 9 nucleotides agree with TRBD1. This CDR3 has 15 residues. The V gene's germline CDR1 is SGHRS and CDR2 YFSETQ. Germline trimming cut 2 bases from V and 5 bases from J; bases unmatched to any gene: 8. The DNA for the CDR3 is TGCGCCAGCAGCTTTCGGGGACAGGGAGGAAACGAGCAGTACTCC. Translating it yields CASSFRGQGGNEQYS.

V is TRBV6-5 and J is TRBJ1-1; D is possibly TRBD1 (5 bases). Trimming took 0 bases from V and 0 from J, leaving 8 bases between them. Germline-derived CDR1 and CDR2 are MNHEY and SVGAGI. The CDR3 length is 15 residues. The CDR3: CASSYSGLMNTEAFF. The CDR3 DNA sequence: TGTGCCAGCAGTTACTCGGGGCTCATGAACACTGAAGCTTTCTTT.

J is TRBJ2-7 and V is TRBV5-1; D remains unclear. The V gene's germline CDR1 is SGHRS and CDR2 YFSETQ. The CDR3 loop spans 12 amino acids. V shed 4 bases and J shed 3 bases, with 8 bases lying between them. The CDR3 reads CASSQDVYEQYF. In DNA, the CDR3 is TGCGCCAGCAGCCAAGACGTCTACGAGCAGTACTTC.

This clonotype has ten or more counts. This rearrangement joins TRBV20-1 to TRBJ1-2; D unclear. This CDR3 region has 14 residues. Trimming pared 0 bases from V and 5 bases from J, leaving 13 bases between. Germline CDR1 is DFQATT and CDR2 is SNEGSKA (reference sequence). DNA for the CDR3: TGCAGTGCTAGAGATCAGAACAACCTGTATGGCTACACCTTC. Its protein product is CSARDQNNLYGYTF.

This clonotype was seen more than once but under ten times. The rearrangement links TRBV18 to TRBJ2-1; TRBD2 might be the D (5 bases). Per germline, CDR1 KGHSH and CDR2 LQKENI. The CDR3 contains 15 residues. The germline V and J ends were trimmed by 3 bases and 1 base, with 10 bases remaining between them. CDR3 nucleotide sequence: TGTGCCAGCTCACCGCAGACTACATCCTACAATGAGCAGTTCTTC. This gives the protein CASSPQTTSYNEQFF.

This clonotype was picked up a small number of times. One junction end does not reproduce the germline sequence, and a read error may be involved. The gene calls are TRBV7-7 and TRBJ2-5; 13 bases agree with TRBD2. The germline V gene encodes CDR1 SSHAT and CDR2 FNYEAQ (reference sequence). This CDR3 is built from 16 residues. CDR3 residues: CASSLTSGGAEETQCF. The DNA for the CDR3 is TGTGCTAGCAGCTTAACTAGCGGGGGGGCCGAAGAGACCCAGTGCTTC.

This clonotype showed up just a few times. In DNA, the CDR3 is TGTGCCAGCAGCACCTGGACAGGGGCGAGGGAGACCCAGTACTTC. Its protein product is CASSTWTGARETQYF. The chain carries TRBV9 and TRBJ2-1, with TRBD1 identical over 9 bases. The assigned J gene may be wrong: the sequence end matches TRBJ2-5 better. The CDR3 has 15 residues. The germline CDR1 and CDR2 sequences are SGDLS and YYNGEE.